The 27 T cell receptor beta chains listed next were all sequenced from one sample in a study of early T cells in non-severe SARS-CoV-2 infection. TCRdb used MiXCR to reprocess the 5' RACE reads, holding one entry per CDR3 protein. The sample consists of more than 60,000 distinct CDR3 sequences, 13% of them appearing once. The specimen was whole blood. These receptors were obtained from an adult who was a healthcare worker with PCR-confirmed SARS-CoV-2 infection or an uninfected control (not recorded which).

The sample holds a few counts of this clonotype. The rearrangement links TRBV11-3 to TRBJ2-5; D unclear. This CDR3 comprises 13 residues. V lost 3 bases, J lost 4 bases, and 9 bases lay in between. The germline CDR1 and CDR2 sequences are SGHNT and YENEEA. DNA of the CDR3: TGTGCCAGCAGCTTGTCCGGTCTAGAGACCCAGTACTTC. This sequence encodes CASSLSGLETQYF.

In its sample, this clonotype was seen many times. The genes are TRBV15 and TRBJ1-3; 7 nucleotides agree with TRBD1. V dropped 2 bases and J dropped 3; count of bases not matched to a gene: 1. Germline V lookup: CDR1 LNHNV, CDR2 YYDKDF (reference sequence). The CDR3 is 14 amino acids. The CDR3 spells CATSRQGVGNTIYF. In DNA, the CDR3 is TGTGCCACCAGCAGACAGGGGGTTGGAAACACCATATATTTT.

The chain combines TRBV29-1 with TRBJ2-1; D perhaps matches TRBD1 (5 bases). CDR3 size: 14 residues. V gave up 7 bases and J gave up 3 bases, with 16 bases separating them. CDR1 and CDR2 from the germline V gene are SQVTM and ANQGSEA. The CDR3 loop is CSADSLKLYNEQFF. CDR3 nucleotides: TGCAGCGCCGACAGTCTCAAACTCTACAATGAGCAGTTCTTC.

This chain connects TRBV7-2 to TRBJ2-1; possible D gene TRBD2, 5 bases. Trimming removed 6 bases from V and 5 bases from J, with 17 bases in between. The CDR3 contains 15 residues. Germline loops: CDR1 SGHTA, CDR2 FQGNSA. This chain's CDR3 is CASRRDPAVNNEQFF. CDR3 in DNA: TGTGCCAGCAGGAGGGATCCAGCGGTGAACAATGAGCAGTTCTTC.

Many counts were recorded for this clonotype. This chain uses TRBV7-3 with TRBJ1-6; D may be TRBD1 (5 bases). V gave up 4 bases and J gave up 8 bases, with 18 bases separating them. The CDR3 extends over 16 amino acids. Germline V lookup: CDR1 SGHTA, CDR2 FQGTGA. The CDR3 DNA reads as TGTGCCAGCAGCTCCCCGGGAGGGGTGAAGCATTCACCCCTCCACTTT. Protein sequence: CASSSPGGVKHSPLHF.

This clonotype has a count of ten or more. The rearrangement joins TRBV10-3 to TRBJ2-1; TRBD2 is a possible D gene (6 bases). This CDR3 contains 15 residues. Germline-derived CDR1 and CDR2 are ENHRY and SYGVKD. Trimming left V 6 bases short and J 2 bases short, with 14 bases between. The CDR3 sequence: CAISPQGLTYNEQFF. For the CDR3, the DNA is TGTGCCATCAGCCCCCAGGGACTTACCTACAATGAGCAGTTCTTC.

This chain joins TRBV10-3 and TRBJ2-7; tentatively, D is TRBD1 (5 bases). The germline CDR1 and CDR2 sequences are ENHRY and SYGVKD. CDR3 size: 13 residues. Trimming cost V 9 bases and J 1 base, with 13 bases left between them. The DNA of the CDR3 is TGTGCCATACTACAGGATCGGTCCTACGAGCAGTACTTC. Translated, it gives CAILQDRSYEQYF.

Ten or more counts support this clonotype. The V and J genes are TRBV18 and TRBJ2-2; no firm D call. V dropped 3 bases and J dropped 0 bases, with 5 bases sitting between them. The CDR3 spans 14 residues. Germline loops: CDR1 KGHSH, CDR2 LQKENI. DNA of the CDR3: TGTGCCAGCTCACCGCTGGCGAACACCGGGGAGCTGTTTTTT. Amino acid sequence: CASSPLANTGELFF.

The rearrangement uses TRBV7-2 and TRBJ2-3, with 13 bases fitting TRBD2. J gave up 3 bases and V 5 bases, and 5 bases lay outside the gene matches. Germline CDR1 reads SGHTA; CDR2 reads FQGNSA. CDR3 length: 16 residues. For the CDR3, the DNA is TGTGCCAGCAGCCTCCGACTAGCGGGAGGTACAGATACGCAGTATTTT. Its translation is CASSLRLAGGTDTQYF.

This clonotype was seen only a few times. The genes are TRBV7-3 and TRBJ2-2; 9 bases match TRBD2. The CDR3 has 16 amino acids. V was clipped by 5 bases and J by 6 bases; unmatched bases: 10. The germline CDR1 and CDR2 sequences are SGHTA and FQGTGA. CDR3: CASSLDSGRSPGELFF. The CDR3 DNA is TGTGCCAGCAGCCTTGATAGCGGGAGATCTCCCGGGGAGCTGTTTTTT.

This clonotype was found many times. The chain couples TRBV11-2 to TRBJ2-5; D call uncertain. The V end lost 4 bases, the J end lost 4 bases, and 13 bases lay between the germline ends. The V gene's germline CDR1 is SGHAT and CDR2 FQNNGV. The CDR3 extends over 14 amino acids. CDR3 loop: CASSSRLQGETQYF. Here the CDR3 DNA reads TGTGCCAGCAGCTCCCGTTTACAAGGAGAGACCCAGTACTTC.

There are many counts of this clonotype. The chain combines TRBV6-4 with TRBJ2-3, with TRBD1 matching over 9 bases. The V segment lost 4 bases and the J segment 3 bases; nucleotides outside the gene matches: 5. The CDR3 is 15 residues long. Germline assignment: CDR1 MRHNA and CDR2 SNTAGT. This chain's CDR3 is CASSATGGATDTQYF. The DNA for the CDR3 is TGTGCCAGCAGTGCTACAGGGGGCGCGACAGATACGCAGTATTTT.

In this sample, this clonotype turned up a few times. V gene TRBV11-1 combines with J gene TRBJ1-2; no definite D call. Trimming removed 5 bases from V and 6 bases from J, with 10 bases in between. Germline V gives CDR1 SGHAT, CDR2 FQDESV (reference sequence). The CDR3 has 12 amino acids. CDR3 sequence reads: CASSLSGDGYTF. The CDR3 nucleotides are TGTGCCAGCAGCCTCAGCGGTGATGGCTACACCTTC.

This clonotype has at least ten counts. The chain employs TRBV28 and TRBJ1-4, with TRBD1 matching 7 bases. Germline trimming cut 5 bases from V and 7 bases from J; bases unmatched to any gene: 13. Germline assignment: CDR1 MDHEN and CDR2 SYDVKM. CDR3 length: 16 amino acids. DNA for the CDR3: TGTGCCAGCAGTCCACTTGAGACAGGGTTGGGTGAAAAACTGTTTTTT. Protein: CASSPLETGLGEKLFF.

At least ten counts were recorded for this clonotype. The chain couples TRBV5-5 to TRBJ2-7; tentatively, D is TRBD2 (6 bases). Trimming shortened V by 2 bases and J by 3 bases, and 15 bases separated the two germline ends. This CDR3 has 15 residues. From germline, CDR1 is SGHKS and CDR2 YYEKEE (reference sequence). This chain's CDR3 is CASSFSSEKVYEQYF. The CDR3 nucleotides read TGTGCCAGCAGCTTCTCTAGCGAAAAAGTCTACGAGCAGTACTTC. The full variable domain, in which reference TRBV5-5 and TRBJ2-7 provide the parts outside the CDR3, is DAGVTQSPTHLIKTRGQQVTLRCSPISGHKSVSWYQQVLGQGPQFIFQYYEKEERGRGNFPDRFSARQFPNYSSELNVNALLLGDSALYLCASSFSSEKVYEQYFGPGTRLTVT.

This chain joins TRBV7-9 and TRBJ1-4; D call uncertain. This CDR3 has 12 amino acids. V lost 1 base and J 7 bases, leaving 4 bases between the germline ends. Germline CDR1 reads SEHNR; CDR2 reads FQNEAQ (reference sequence). The CDR3 sequence is CASSLVLEKLFF. CDR3 bases: TGTGCCAGCAGCTTAGTTCTTGAAAAACTGTTTTTT.

The chain is built from TRBV7-2 and TRBJ2-4, with D possibly called TRBD1 or TRBD2 (6 bases each). The germline V gene encodes CDR1 SGHTA and CDR2 FQGNSA. The CDR3 is made up of 15 amino acids. Deletions cut 4 bases from V and 1 base from J, with 11 bases between. CDR3 loop: CASSWTGAAKNIQYF. Here the CDR3 DNA reads TGTGCCAGCAGCTGGACGGGGGCGGCCAAAAACATTCAGTACTTC.

This clonotype was seen a handful of times. The V and J genes are TRBV28 and TRBJ1-2; 11 nucleotides agree with TRBD1. Looked up from germline, CDR1 is MDHEN and CDR2 is SYDVKM. V was clipped by 7 bases and J by 2 bases; unmatched bases: 6. The CDR3 spans 15 residues. The CDR3 DNA sequence: TGTGCCAGCACCGAGGGGGACAGGGGGAACTATGGCTACACCTTC. Translating it yields CASTEGDRGNYGYTF.

At least ten counts were recorded for this clonotype. The rearrangement links TRBV2 to TRBJ2-7; no definite D call. CDR3 length: 14 residues. Germline CDR1 and CDR2: SNHLY and FYNNEI. With 7 bases removed from V and 0 bases from J, the gap between germline ends came to 13 bases. CDR3 nucleotide sequence: TGTGCCAGCAAGATTAACCTCCCCTCCTACGAGCAGTACTTC. Encoded protein: CASKINLPSYEQYF.

The chain recombines TRBV7-8 with TRBJ2-2; TRBD1 matches 7 bases. Germline V lookup: CDR1 SGHVS, CDR2 FQNEAQ. V lost 1 base to trimming and J lost 0 bases; unmatched junction nucleotides: 5. The CDR3 sequence is 17 residues long. The CDR3 sequence: CASSLGGQPANTGELFF. The CDR3, as DNA: TGTGCCAGCAGCTTAGGGGGACAGCCCGCGAACACCGGGGAGCTGTTTTTT.

This clonotype has a handful of counts. The rearrangement links TRBV7-3 to TRBJ2-7; 8 bases agree with TRBD1. Unmatched junction bases numbered 8, after V lost 4 bases and J lost 6 bases. The CDR3 has 14 amino acids. CDR1 is SGHTA, CDR2 FQGTGA, per germline. The DNA for the CDR3 is TGTGCCAGCAGCTCCTCAGGGGGCGGTGGCGAGCAGTACTTC. Residues: CASSSSGGGGEQYF. Looking up the rest from reference TRBV7-3 and TRBJ2-7 gives the full variable domain: GAGVSQTPSNKVTEKGKYVELRCDPISGHTALYWYRQSLGQGPEFLIYFQGTGAADDSGLPNDRFFAVRPEGSVSTLKIQRTERGDSAVYLCASSSSGGGGEQYFGPGTRLTVT.

This clonotype showed up many times. The chain recombines TRBV7-3 with TRBJ1-1; 9 bases match TRBD1. The CDR3 contains 11 residues. V dropped 3 bases and J dropped 11; count of bases not matched to a gene: 1. Germline V gene data show CDR1 as SGHTA and CDR2 as FQGTGA. This chain's CDR3 is CASSLGQGAFF. The CDR3, as DNA: TGTGCCAGCAGCTTGGGACAGGGCGCTTTCTTT.

The gene calls are TRBV3-1 and TRBJ2-1; D call uncertain. Trimming pared 3 bases from V and 4 bases from J, leaving 13 bases between. The germline V gene has CDR1 LGHDT and CDR2 YNNKEL (reference sequence). The CDR3 is 15 residues long. Here the CDR3 DNA reads TGTGCCAGCAGCCATCTAAGAGCCTTTTACAATGAGCAGTTCTTC. It specifies CASSHLRAFYNEQFF.

This clonotype is a singleton in its sample. The rearrangement links TRBV28 to TRBJ2-1, with 7 bases aligning to TRBD2. Germline V gives CDR1 MDHEN, CDR2 SYDVKM. The CDR3 runs 14 residues. J lost 6 bases, V lost 8 bases, and 10 bases had no gene match. The CDR3 sequence is CASSQGEGGNEQFF. The CDR3 DNA reads TGTGCCAGCTCCCAAGGGGAGGGCGGCAATGAGCAGTTCTTC.

The V gene is TRBV29-1, the J gene TRBJ2-7; TRBD2 matches 11 bases. The CDR3 is 11 amino acids. Looked up from germline, CDR1 is SQVTM and CDR2 is ANQGSEA. Trimming took 4 bases from V and 7 from J; bases not matched to a gene: 0. This CDR3 is CSVGLAGEQYF. Written as DNA, the CDR3 is TGCAGCGTTGGACTAGCGGGGGAGCAGTACTTC.

V is TRBV19 and J is TRBJ2-3; weak D call: TRBD1 (7 bases). This CDR3 comprises 15 residues. Trimming cost V 0 bases and J 2 bases, with 9 bases left between them. CDR1 and CDR2 (germline): LNHDA, SQIVND (reference sequence). The CDR3 coding sequence is TGTGCCAGTAGTATAGACAGGGGGGTCACAGATACGCAGTATTTT. Protein: CASSIDRGVTDTQYF.

This clonotype appeared many times. The chain carries TRBV18 and TRBJ2-7, with 12 bases matching TRBD2. The CDR3 extends over 15 amino acids. After removal of 3 bases from V and 4 bases from J, the junction contained 4 bases not matched to a gene. Germline V CDR1 and CDR2: KGHSH, LQKENI. CDR3 sequence: CASSPKTSGSYEQYF. The CDR3 region has the DNA TGTGCCAGCTCACCGAAGACTAGCGGGAGTTACGAGCAGTACTTC.